The T cell receptor beta chain described here comes from a study of neurological immune-mediated disorders. CDR1 WSHSY and CDR2 SAAADI come from the germline V gene. The V gene lost 2 bases and the J gene lost 2 bases, with 9 bases spanning the gap. The CDR3 length is 14 residues. The cDNA was generated through 5'RACE incorporating 10-nucleotide random UMIs. A single record per CDR3 protein comes from TCRdb applying MiXCR to the 5' RACE reads. The sample yields about 80,000 distinct CDR3 sequences, 5.8% seen once. This clonotype was seen at least ten times. Time point reported: longitudinal time-point 2.

This sequence joins TRBV10-2 and TRBJ1-2, with no clear D. The sequenced sample consisted of PBMCs. The clonotype originates from a woman in her sixties or seventies with multiple sclerosis. CDR3 sequence (DNA): TGCGCCAGCAGTGAGAACAGCGGGAACTATGGCTACACCTTC. Its translation is CASSENSGNYGYTF.